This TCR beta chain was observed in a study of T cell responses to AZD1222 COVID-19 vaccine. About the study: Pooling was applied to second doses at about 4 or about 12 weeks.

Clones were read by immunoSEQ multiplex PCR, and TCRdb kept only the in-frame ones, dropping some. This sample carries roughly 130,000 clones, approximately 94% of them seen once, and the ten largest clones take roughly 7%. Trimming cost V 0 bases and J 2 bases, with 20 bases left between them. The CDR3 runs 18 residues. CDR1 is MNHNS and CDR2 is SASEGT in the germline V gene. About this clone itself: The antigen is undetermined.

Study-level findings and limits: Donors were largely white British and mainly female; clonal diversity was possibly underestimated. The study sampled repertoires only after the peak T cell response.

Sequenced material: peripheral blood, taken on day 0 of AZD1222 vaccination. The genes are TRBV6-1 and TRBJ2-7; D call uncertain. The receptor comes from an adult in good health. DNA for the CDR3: TGTGCCAGCAGTGAAGCAGAAGCGACGCGATTTAGGGCCTACGAGCAGTACTTC. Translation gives CASSEAEATRFRAYEQYF.